A selection of T cell receptor beta chains follows, all from one sample in a study of cytomegalovirus exposure and HLA in healthy donors. The method was immunoSEQ multiplex PCR; TCRdb's version includes in-frame clones alone and lacks a portion of them. Of some 130,000 clones in the sample, 79% are singletons; the top ten hold approximately 2%. What was sequenced was PBMCs. These receptors all come from a young man in good health and CMV-seronegative. Each CDR3 is given with its conserved first and last residue. A D gene is named only where the DNA matches it firmly. The listing skips clone size in some rows; elsewhere it reads once, few, many or a size class.

j_gene,d_gene,v_gene,abundance,CDR3nt,CDR3aa
TRBJ2-2,TRBD2,TRBV2,-,TGTGCCAGGGATGAGACTAGCGGGAGGCCGGGCACCGGGGAGCTGTTTTTT,CARDETSGRPGTGELFF
TRBJ2-1,TRBD2,TRBV23-1,-,TGCGCCATATACGGACTAGCGGAAGGTAGAAATGAGCAGTTCTTC,CAIYGLAEGRNEQFF
TRBJ2-7,-,TRBV6-5,-,TGTGCCAGCAGTTACGGGGCGGCCTACGAGCAGTACTTC,CASSYGAAYEQYF
TRBJ1-4,-,TRBV5-1,-,TGCGCCAGCAGCTTTCAGGGCCACGGGGAAAAACTGTTTTTT,CASSFQGHGEKLFF
TRBJ1-2,-,TRBV9,-,TGTGCCAGCAGCGTTGGGCAGGCCTTCTATGGCTACACCTTC,CASSVGQAFYGYTF
TRBJ2-3,-,TRBV13,-,TGTGCCAGCAGCCCCCCGCTATTCACAGATACGCAGTATTTT,CASSPPLFTDTQYF
TRBJ2-7,TRBD2,TRBV28,-,TGTGCCAGCAGCAAGACTAGCGGGCGACACCACCAGTACTTC,CASSKTSGRHHQYF
TRBJ1-2,-,TRBV4-2,-,TGTGCCAGCAGCCAAGATCGGGCGGGGGTTTATGGCTACACCTTC,CASSQDRAGVYGYTF
TRBJ1-1,TRBD1,TRBV11-3,-,TGTGCCAGCAGCACGGGGACAGCGAACACTGAAGCTTTCTTT,CASSTGTANTEAFF
TRBJ1-1,-,TRBV14,once,TGTGCCAGCAGCCAAGCTACAGGGAGCACTGAAGCTTTCTTT,CASSQATGSTEAFF
TRBJ1-4,-,TRBV30,-,TGTGCCTGGAGTGTAATCTGGGGGGAAACCCTTGGTACTGATGAAAAACTGTTTTTT,CAWSVIWGETLGTDEKLFF
TRBJ2-3,-,TRBV27,-,TGTGCCAGCAGCGTCAAGGGAGATCCAGATACGCAGTATTTT,CASSVKGDPDTQYF
TRBJ2-1,TRBD2,TRBV18,once,TGTGCCAGCTCACCACCGACGGGAGGGGATGAGCAGTTCTTC,CASSPPTGGDEQFF
TRBJ1-1,-,TRBV27,few,TGTGCCAGCAGAGAAGCGAACACTGAAGCTTTCTTT,CASREANTEAFF
TRBJ2-7,-,TRBV29-1,-,TGCAGCGTTCGGCGTCTCGACAGTTACGAGCAGTACTTC,CSVRRLDSYEQYF
TRBJ2-2,-,TRBV5-1,-,TGCGCCAGCAGCTCGGGCCAGGGTACGGACGGGGAGCTGTTTTTT,CASSSGQGTDGELFF
TRBJ1-1,-,TRBV7-2,-,TGTGCCAGCAGCAAGGGAGGCCCTGAAGCTTTCTTT,CASSKGGPEAFF
TRBJ2-3,-,TRBV5-1,-,TGCGCCAGCAGCTCGCAGGGCTTAGGGACAGATACGCAGTATTTT,CASSSQGLGTDTQYF
TRBJ2-2,-,TRBV27,few,TGTGCCAGCAGCATTGGGACTCCGGTAGCCACCGGGGAGCTGTTTTTT,CASSIGTPVATGELFF
TRBJ1-4,TRBD1,TRBV4-2,-,TGTGCCAGCAGCCAAGATGGAAGCAGGGGGCGATCGTTGGGAAAACTGTTTTTT,CASSQDGSRGRSLGKLFF
TRBJ1-5,-,TRBV28,-,TGTGCCAGCAGTTTATCCAGGGTAGATCAGCCCCAGCATTTT,CASSLSRVDQPQHF
TRBJ1-2,TRBD1,TRBV5-1,few,TGCGCCAGCAGCTTGGTTTCAGGGGGCATGGATGGCTACACCTTC,CASSLVSGGMDGYTF
TRBJ2-7,-,TRBV20-1,-,TGCAGTGCCGTAGACTACACCGAGCAGTACTTC,CSAVDYTEQYF
TRBJ1-4,-,TRBV6-6,few,TGTGCCAGCAGTTACTCGCCCGGGGGTTCGGAAAAACTGTTTTTT,CASSYSPGGSEKLFF
TRBJ1-2,-,TRBV4-1,-,TGCGCCAGCAGCCCAAGCTGGGCAGCTAACTATGGCTACACCTTC,CASSPSWAANYGYTF
TRBJ2-7,TRBD1,TRBV6-5,-,TGTGCCAGCAGCCGGACAGGGGCCTCCTACGAGCAGTACTTC,CASSRTGASYEQYF
TRBJ2-7,TRBD1,TRBV15,-,TGTGCCACCAGCAGATACAGCCTCCGGGACAGTTTATTCTACGAGCAGTACTTC,CATSRYSLRDSLFYEQYF
TRBJ2-3,-,TRBV4-1,-,TGTGCCAGCAGCCAAGAGGAGGGGTACCCCACAGATACGCAGTATTTT,CASSQEEGYPTDTQYF
TRBJ2-7,-,TRBV30,-,TGTGCCTGGAGTGAACAGCTTCTCTACGAGCAGTACTTC,CAWSEQLLYEQYF
TRBJ2-1,TRBD2,TRBV4-1,once,TGCGCCAGCAGCCAAGATCCTAGCGGGAGTACCTACAATGAGCAGTTCTTC,CASSQDPSGSTYNEQFF
TRBJ2-3,TRBD1,TRBV19,few,TGTGCCAGTAGCAACAGGGGCGATACGCAGTATTTT,CASSNRGDTQYF
TRBJ1-1,-,TRBV14,-,TGTGCCAGCAGCCAACTTGTTCCAAACAGTTGGGACACTGAAGCTTTCTTT,CASSQLVPNSWDTEAFF
TRBJ2-7,TRBD2,TRBV19,-,TGTGCCAGTAGTCCATTGACTAGCGGGAGCTCCTACGAGCAGTACTTC,CASSPLTSGSSYEQYF
TRBJ1-5,TRBD1,TRBV9,-,TGTGCCAGCAGGTCGCAGTGGGGACAGGGGGCTAAATATAGCAATCAGCCCCAGCATTTT,CASRSQWGQGAKYSNQPQHF
TRBJ1-1,-,TRBV5-1,few,TGCGCCAGCAGCAGGGTGGCGGAACCGGGGGGTGGTGGAACTGAAGCTTTCTTT,CASSRVAEPGGGGTEAFF
TRBJ2-1,TRBD2,TRBV4-2,-,TGTGCCAGCAGCCAGGAGGGACTAGCGGGAGGCGAGCAGTTCTTC,CASSQEGLAGGEQFF
TRBJ1-2,TRBD1,TRBV19,-,TGTGCCAGTAGTATAGGGGACTTTACAGGGGGAGGCTACACCTTC,CASSIGDFTGGGYTF
TRBJ2-5,TRBD2,TRBV5-3,-,TGTGCCAGAAGCTTGCTAGCGGGAGTTGAGACCCAGTACTTC,CARSLLAGVETQYF
TRBJ2-1,TRBD2,TRBV6-5,-,TGTGCCAGCAGTACAAGCGGGAGGGCCTACAATGAGCAGTTCTTC,CASSTSGRAYNEQFF
TRBJ2-7,TRBD2,TRBV27,-,TGTGCCAGCTCATTAGCGGGAGGGCTTGGCGAGCAGTACTTC,CASSLAGGLGEQYF
TRBJ2-5,-,TRBV11-2,-,TGTGCCAGCAGCCTCCAGGGGAAAGAGACCCAGTACTTC,CASSLQGKETQYF
TRBJ1-4,TRBD1,TRBV28,-,TGTGCCAGCAGGGGACAGGCGGCAACTAATGAAAAACTGTTTTTT,CASRGQAATNEKLFF
TRBJ2-3,-,TRBV11-3,-,TGTGCCAGCAGCTTAGGGGCAACTAGGACAGATACGCAGTATTTT,CASSLGATRTDTQYF
TRBJ1-2,TRBD1,TRBV19,-,TGTGCCAGTAGTAACCGAGACAGGGCTTATGGCTACACCTTC,CASSNRDRAYGYTF
TRBJ2-7,TRBD1,TRBV29-1,-,TGCAGCGCCGAGGGACAGGGGTCGGAATCCTACGAGCAGTACTTC,CSAEGQGSESYEQYF
TRBJ1-2,TRBD1,TRBV27,-,TGTGCCAGCAGTCCTCGGGACAGCTACTATGGCTACACCTTC,CASSPRDSYYGYTF
TRBJ2-7,-,TRBV7-6,few,TGTGCCAGCAGCTTAGGGGGAGGTCAGGGCTACGAGCAGTACTTC,CASSLGGGQGYEQYF
TRBJ1-5,-,TRBV9,-,TGTGCCAGCAGCCCCGGGATCTCCAATCAGCCCCAGCATTTT,CASSPGISNQPQHF
TRBJ2-1,TRBD2,TRBV19,-,TGTGCCAGTAGTATAGGACACTTAGCGGGAGATGAGCAGTTCTTC,CASSIGHLAGDEQFF